The next 9 T cell receptor beta chains were all read from a single sample in a study of shared clonotypes between healthy human individuals. Only CD45RO-negative cells positively selected for CCR7 counted as naive CD8 cells, so terminally differentiated effector memory CD45RA+ cells were excluded. Data came from immunoSEQ multiplex PCR; TCRdb stores just in-frame clones and leaves some out. The top ten clones hold 0.25% to 0.35% of a sample with some 580,000 clones, 95% to 98% of them seen once. The sample consisted of naive CD8+ T cells sorted from blood. These receptors originate from a young man in good health.

The chain recombines TRBV11-2 with TRBJ2-7; D might be TRBD1 or TRBD2, each matching 5 bases. The V gene's germline CDR1 is SGHAT and CDR2 FQNNGV. The CDR3 loop spans 19 amino acids. V shed 0 bases and J shed 2 bases, with 23 bases lying between them. The CDR3 reads CASSLDEDSGRDRAYEQYF. CDR3 nucleotides: TGTGCCAGCAGCTTAGATGAGGATTCGGGTAGGGACCGAGCCTACGAGCAGTACTTC.

The CDR3 sequence is CASSFQGRGMNTEAFF. The CDR3 nucleotides read TGTGCCAGCAGTTTTCAGGGTCGTGGTATGAACACTGAAGCTTTCTTT. This rearrangement joins TRBV28 to TRBJ1-1; TRBD1 might be the D (5 bases). This CDR3 comprises 16 residues. V was pared by 3 bases and J by 0 bases, with 14 bases between. Germline-derived CDR1 and CDR2 are MDHEN and SYDVKM.

The chain carries TRBV5-1 and TRBJ2-3; 8 positions match TRBD2. Germline CDR1 SGHRS, CDR2 YFSETQ. Trimming removed 2 bases from V and 3 bases from J; junction bases left unmatched: 11. The CDR3 runs to 17 residues. CDR3 loop: CASSLGQREIRTDTQYF. CDR3 DNA sequence: TGCGCCAGCAGCTTAGGCCAGCGGGAGATTAGAACAGATACGCAGTATTTT.

The J gene is TRBJ2-7, the V gene TRBV5-1; 10 bases agree with TRBD1. J gave up 2 bases and V 2 bases, and 7 bases lay outside the gene matches. Germline V gives CDR1 SGHRS, CDR2 YFSETQ. The CDR3 has 16 amino acids. CDR3 sequence reads: CASSFLGQGLAYEQYF. DNA for the CDR3: TGCGCCAGCAGCTTCCTGGGACAGGGGTTAGCCTACGAGCAGTACTTC.

The chain is built from TRBV28 and TRBJ1-5, with 8 bases fitting TRBD1. CDR3 length: 15 residues. Germline trimming cut 1 base from V and 9 bases from J; bases unmatched to any gene: 8. Germline CDR1 is MDHEN and CDR2 is SYDVKM. The CDR3 loop reads CASSLFGQGSRPQHF. CDR3 nucleotide sequence: TGTGCCAGCAGTTTATTTGGACAGGGCTCCCGGCCCCAGCATTTT. The full variable domain, in which reference TRBV28 and TRBJ1-5 provide the parts outside the CDR3, is DVKVTQSSRYLVKRTGEKVFLECVQDMDHENMFWYRQDPGLGLRLIYFSYDVKMKEKGDIPEGYSVSREKKERFSLILESASTNQTSMYLCASSLFGQGSRPQHFGDGTRLSIL.

The rearrangement uses TRBV12-5 and TRBJ2-1, with 13 bases lining up with TRBD2. V lost 5 bases, J lost 8 bases, and 9 bases stayed unmatched. This CDR3 has 16 residues. Germline lookup yields CDR1 LGHNT and CDR2 FRNRAP. The CDR3 region has the DNA TGTGCTAGTGGTACACCTACTAGCGGGAGGGCATATGAGCAGTTCTTC. Its translation is CASGTPTSGRAYEQFF. Variable domain in full (rest from reference TRBV12-5 and TRBJ2-1): DARVTQTPRHKVTEMGQEVTMRCQPILGHNTVFWYRQTMMQGLELLAYFRNRAPLDDSGMPKDRFSAEMPDATLATLKIQPSEPRDSAVYFCASGTPTSGRAYEQFFGPGTRLTVL.

The V call is TRBV5-1, the J call TRBJ2-3; 10 bases are shared with TRBD1. The CDR3 runs to 18 residues. Germline V gene data show CDR1 as SGHRS and CDR2 as YFSETQ. With 6 bases clipped from V and 0 bases from J, the junction kept 13 bases outside the gene matches. CDR3: CASTLGQGGTTSTDTQYF. The CDR3 bases are TGCGCCAGCACCCTTGGACAGGGGGGAACAACTAGCACAGATACGCAGTATTTT.

The chain joins TRBV10-3 to TRBJ1-1; D not certain. The V and J ends lost 8 bases and 3 bases respectively, with 10 bases between them. The CDR3 runs 12 residues. Germline lookup yields CDR1 ENHRY and CDR2 SYGVKD. Written as DNA, the CDR3 is TGTGCCATCTCGGACCGAGACACTGAAGCTTTCTTT. Residues: CAISDRDTEAFF.

The J gene is TRBJ2-7, the V gene TRBV27; D assignment may be TRBD1 or TRBD2 (5 bases each). The germline CDR1 and CDR2 sequences are MNHEY and SMNVEV (reference sequence). The V and J ends lost 3 bases and 1 base respectively, with 10 bases between them. This CDR3 has 14 residues. This CDR3 is CASSFRDVSYEQYF. CDR3 in DNA: TGTGCCAGCAGTTTCCGGGACGTTTCCTACGAGCAGTACTTC.